One and the same sample provided the 14 T cell receptor beta chains below, sequenced in a study of cytomegalovirus exposure and HLA in healthy donors. The PCR contained 60 Vbeta and 13 Jbeta primers. Profiling relied on immunoSEQ multiplex PCR, and the TCRdb table lists in-frame clones only, not all of them. The sample consists of some 200,000 clones, 79% of them appearing once. Specimen: PBMCs. These receptors all come from a woman between 45 and 60 years old in good health and CMV-seronegative.

The chain joins TRBV28 to TRBJ1-3, with a possible D match to TRBD1 (6 bases). CDR3 length: 16 residues. Germline V lookup: CDR1 MDHEN, CDR2 SYDVKM. V lost 5 bases and J 0 bases, leaving 14 bases between the germline ends. The CDR3 region has the DNA TGTGCCAGCAGTCTACAGGGTCAAAGCTCTGGAAACACCATATATTTT. Protein product: CASSLQGQSSGNTIYF.

The chain is built from TRBV29-1 and TRBJ2-5; possibly TRBD1 for D (6 bases). Germline CDR1 reads SQVTM; CDR2 reads ANQGSEA. Trimming cost V 6 bases and J 3 bases, with 8 bases left between them. CDR3 length: 11 amino acids. This chain's CDR3 is CSVHREETQYF. The CDR3 nucleotides read TGCAGCGTACACAGGGAAGAGACCCAGTACTTC.

The gene calls are TRBV7-2 and TRBJ2-7; 9 bases agree with TRBD2. The CDR3 sequence is 16 residues long. Trimming cost V 1 base and J 0 bases; bases outside gene matches: 4. In germline, CDR1 is SGHTA, CDR2 FQGNSA. CDR3 protein: CASSLVGSGSSYEQYF. The CDR3, as DNA: TGTGCCAGCAGCTTAGTTGGTAGCGGGAGCTCCTACGAGCAGTACTTC.

The rearrangement uses TRBV19 and TRBJ2-3, with 10 bases aligning to TRBD2. V shed 3 bases, J shed 0 bases, and the junction held 6 bases outside the gene matches. This CDR3 contains 17 residues. Germline CDR1 reads LNHDA; CDR2 reads SQIVND (reference sequence). The CDR3 nucleotides read TGTGCCAGTAGTATGCGTCTAGCGGGAGCTAGCACAGATACGCAGTATTTT. As protein: CASSMRLAGASTDTQYF. The full variable domain, in which reference TRBV19 and TRBJ2-3 provide the parts outside the CDR3, is DGGITQSPKYLFRKEGQNVTLSCEQNLNHDAMYWYRQDPGQGLRLIYYSQIVNDFQKGDIAEGYSVSREKKESFPLTVTSAQKNPTAFYLCASSMRLAGASTDTQYFGPGTRLTVL.

V usage is TRBV7-8 and J usage is TRBJ2-5, with 8 bases that match TRBD1. This CDR3 has 14 residues. Germline assignment: CDR1 SGHVS and CDR2 FQNEAQ. V shed 6 bases and J 5 bases; nucleotides not matched to a gene: 8. The CDR3 sequence: CASRNRTGSETQYF. CDR3 in DNA: TGTGCCAGCAGGAACCGGACAGGGTCCGAGACCCAGTACTTC.

V usage is TRBV5-4 and J usage is TRBJ1-4, with D possibly TRBD1 on 5 matching bases. This CDR3 contains 15 residues. Trimming stripped 0 bases from V and 8 bases from J, with 14 bases between. CDR1 and CDR2 from the germline V gene are SGHNT and YYREEE (reference sequence). CDR3 amino acids: CASSLDRGVTEKLFF. CDR3 coding DNA: TGTGCCAGCAGCTTGGATCGGGGGGTGACGGAAAAACTGTTTTTT.

The chain combines TRBV7-2 with TRBJ2-5, with TRBD2 matching 11 bases. The CDR3 is made up of 17 amino acids. With V trimmed by 1 base and J by 1 base, 5 bases remained unmatched. Looked up from germline, CDR1 is SGHTA and CDR2 is FQGNSA. CDR3 sequence reads: CASSLGASGGPQETQYF. CDR3 DNA sequence: TGTGCCAGCAGCTTAGGGGCTAGCGGGGGGCCCCAAGAGACCCAGTACTTC.

For this clone: The junction shows a germline mismatch at one end, possibly a read error. Written as DNA, the CDR3 is TGTTCCAGCAGCTTAGAATCCGGACTAGCGGGAGGGAGAAATACGCAGTATTTT. This encodes CSSSLESGLAGGRNTQYF. The chain has TRBV7-9 and TRBJ2-3, with 15 bases fitting TRBD2. Germline V gene lookup returns CDR1 SEHNR and CDR2 FQNEAQ (reference sequence). The CDR3 is 18 residues long.

The chain uses TRBV28 and TRBJ1-5; D is unresolved. CDR1 is MDHEN, CDR2 SYDVKM, per germline. CDR3 length: 14 residues. V lost 3 bases and J lost 3, with 9 bases in between. The CDR3 reads CASSFTGFNQPQHF. CDR3 DNA: TGTGCCAGCAGTTTTACGGGATTCAATCAGCCCCAGCATTTT.

The rearrangement joins TRBV28 to TRBJ1-5, with 7 nucleotides matching TRBD1. J gave up 7 bases and V 7 bases, and 7 bases lay outside the gene matches. Looked up from germline, CDR1 is MDHEN and CDR2 is SYDVKM. The CDR3 loop spans 13 amino acids. CDR3 nucleotides: TGTGCCAGCACCCCGACAGGGAACCAGCCCCAGCATTTT. Its translation is CASTPTGNQPQHF.

The rearrangement joins TRBV9 to TRBJ2-7; TRBD1 agrees at 9 bases. CDR1 and CDR2 from the germline V gene are SGDLS and YYNGEE. Trimming cost V 0 bases and J 3 bases; bases outside gene matches: 4. The CDR3 loop spans 15 amino acids. The CDR3, as DNA: TGTGCCAGCAGCGTAGGTCCGGGACAGGGCTACGAGCAGTACTTC. Amino acids: CASSVGPGQGYEQYF.

The chain carries TRBV5-1 and TRBJ1-1, with a weak D call TRBD1 (5 bases). Germline V gene data show CDR1 as SGHRS and CDR2 as YFSETQ. Trimming cost V 2 bases and J 1 base, with 12 bases left between them. This CDR3 contains 15 residues. The CDR3 loop reads CASSFSGSGNTEAFF. CDR3 bases: TGCGCCAGCAGCTTCTCAGGGTCCGGGAACACTGAAGCTTTCTTT.

V and J are TRBV19 and TRBJ2-3; 8 bases are shared with TRBD2. The CDR3 runs 12 residues. J gave up 6 bases and V 7 bases, and 3 bases lay outside the gene matches. The germline CDR1 and CDR2 sequences are LNHDA and SQIVND (reference sequence). CDR3 sequence (DNA): TGTGCCAGTACCCAGCGGGGGGATACGCAGTATTTT. It translates to CASTQRGDTQYF.

This clone has just one count. This sequence joins TRBV27 and TRBJ2-2; D may be TRBD2 (6 bases). The V gene's germline CDR1 is MNHEY and CDR2 SMNVEV (reference sequence). Trimming removed 6 bases at V and 4 bases at J, with 6 bases between. The CDR3 is 12 amino acids. CDR3 in DNA: TGTGCCAGCAGGCGGGGCACCGGGGAGCTGTTTTTT. Residues: CASRRGTGELFF.